The 15 T cell receptor beta chains below come from one sample, sequenced in a study of T cell clonotyping in hematopoietic cell transplantation. Time point of the sample: recipient sample about 28 days before transplant, after cytoreduction. TCRdb's table, derived via immunoSEQ multiplex PCR, lists solely in-frame clones and lacks some. The repertoire includes around 28,000 clones, approximately 94% of them detected once, and approximately 2.2% sits in the top ten. The specimen was peripheral blood mononuclear cells, collected before stem cell transplant. The receptors originated from a man between 50 and 59 years old with acute myeloid leukemia. Some clones in this sample may be carry-over from other donors' samples.

The chain couples TRBV4-3 to TRBJ2-1; D unresolved. Germline V gives CDR1 LGHNA, CDR2 YSLEER. V was clipped by 5 bases and J by 0 bases, with 14 bases between them. CDR3 size: 16 residues. The CDR3 coding sequence is TGCGCCAGCAGCTCGATTTCCCAGAGCTCCTACAATGAGCAGTTCTTC. It yields the protein CASSSISQSSYNEQFF.

The rearrangement joins TRBV11-2 to TRBJ2-7; D gene ambiguous. V was cut by 2 bases and J by 2 bases, with 10 bases left in between. This CDR3 region has 14 residues. Germline V gene sequence: CDR1 SGHAT, CDR2 FQNNGV. The CDR3 spells CASSLILSPYEQYF. As DNA, the CDR3 is TGTGCCAGCAGCTTAATCCTCAGCCCCTACGAGCAGTACTTC.

The chain links TRBV6-1 to TRBJ2-7; 10 bases are a match to TRBD2. V shed 2 bases, J shed 2 bases, and the junction held 3 bases outside the gene matches. Germline V lookup: CDR1 MNHNS, CDR2 SASEGT. The CDR3 contains 15 residues. In DNA, the CDR3 is TGTGCCAGCAGTGAAAGGCTAGCGGGGGCCTACGAGCAGTACTTC. It encodes CASSERLAGAYEQYF.

The V gene is TRBV7-9, the J gene TRBJ2-7, with D perhaps TRBD1 (6 bases). Germline values: CDR1 SEHNR, CDR2 FQNEAQ (reference sequence). CDR3 length: 11 amino acids. V lost 2 bases, J lost 7 bases, and 6 bases lay in between. The CDR3 DNA is TGTGCCAGCAGCTTAACAGGGGAGCAGTACTTC. Translating it yields CASSLTGEQYF.

This rearrangement joins TRBV19 to TRBJ1-5; D not certain. CDR3 length: 14 amino acids. V lost 5 bases to trimming and J lost 2 bases, with 10 bases between them. Germline CDR1 is LNHDA and CDR2 is SQIVND (reference sequence). The chain's CDR3 is CASSPRSGNQPQHF. DNA for the CDR3: TGTGCCAGTAGTCCACGATCCGGCAATCAGCCCCAGCATTTT.

The V and J genes are TRBV7-4 and TRBJ1-5, with D possibly being TRBD1 (6 bases). Trimming pared 5 bases from V and 5 bases from J, leaving 16 bases between. This CDR3 is 15 amino acids long. The V gene's germline CDR1 is SGHVT and CDR2 SQSDAQ. In DNA form, the CDR3 reads TGTGCCAGCAGCCCCTTGGACAGACTCTATCAGCCCCAGCATTTT. Protein product: CASSPLDRLYQPQHF.

The CDR3, as DNA: TGTGCCAGCAGCACACCCTCAGGGGATGGCTACACCTTC. As protein: CASSTPSGDGYTF. The rearrangement links TRBV7-3 to TRBJ1-2; TRBD1 might be the D (6 bases). CDR1 is SGHTA and CDR2 is FQGTGA in the germline V gene. CDR3 length: 13 residues. The V gene lost 5 bases and the J gene lost 6 bases, with 13 bases spanning the gap. Drawing the rest from reference TRBV7-3 and TRBJ1-2, the complete variable domain is GAGVSQTPSNKVTEKGKYVELRCDPISGHTALYWYRQSLGQGPEFLIYFQGTGAADDSGLPNDRFFAVRPEGSVSTLKIQRTERGDSAVYLCASSTPSGDGYTFGSGTRLTVV.

The chain uses TRBV6-6 and TRBJ1-5; no firm D call. Germline CDR1 MNHNY, CDR2 SVGAGI (reference sequence). The V gene lost 6 bases and the J gene lost 2 bases, with 14 bases spanning the gap. CDR3 length: 15 amino acids. The CDR3 sequence is CASSQRGSGNQPQHF. CDR3 DNA sequence: TGTGCCAGCAGCCAACGGGGATCGGGCAATCAGCCCCAGCATTTT.

The chain links TRBV19 to TRBJ1-5; a possible D gene is TRBD1 (5 bases). V gave up 3 bases and J gave up 0 bases, with 6 bases separating them. The CDR3 spans 14 residues. Germline CDR1 and CDR2: LNHDA and SQIVND (reference sequence). The CDR3 loop reads CASSIGGSNQPQHF. As DNA, the CDR3 is TGTGCCAGTAGTATCGGGGGTAGCAATCAGCCCCAGCATTTT. The whole variable domain, filled in from reference TRBV19 and TRBJ1-5, reads DGGITQSPKYLFRKEGQNVTLSCEQNLNHDAMYWYRQDPGQGLRLIYYSQIVNDFQKGDIAEGYSVSREKKESFPLTVTSAQKNPTAFYLCASSIGGSNQPQHFGDGTRLSIL.

The chain couples TRBV4-1 to TRBJ2-7; no clear D. The ends were cut back, 8 bases at V and 3 bases at J, with 2 bases in the middle. The CDR3 loop spans 9 amino acids. Germline CDR1 reads MGHRA; CDR2 reads YSYEKL. The CDR3 spells CASGYEQYF. The DNA of the CDR3 is TGCGCCAGCGGCTACGAGCAGTACTTC.

This clone was observed a handful of times. The chain recombines TRBV7-3 with TRBJ1-5, with 7 nucleotides matching TRBD1. The CDR3 sequence is 14 residues long. V was clipped by 3 bases and J by 5 bases; unmatched bases: 4. Germline CDR1 SGHTA, CDR2 FQGTGA. The chain's CDR3 is CASSFQGDDQPQHF. CDR3 in DNA: TGTGCCAGCAGCTTTCAGGGGGATGATCAGCCCCAGCATTTT. The full variable domain, rest sourced from reference TRBV7-3 and TRBJ1-5, is GAGVSQTPSNKVTEKGKYVELRCDPISGHTALYWYRQSLGQGPEFLIYFQGTGAADDSGLPNDRFFAVRPEGSVSTLKIQRTERGDSAVYLCASSFQGDDQPQHFGDGTRLSIL.

V is TRBV7-9 and J is TRBJ2-5; D is uncertain. CDR3 size: 14 residues. Looked up from germline, CDR1 is SEHNR and CDR2 is FQNEAQ (reference sequence). Trimming left V 0 bases short and J 3 bases short, with 8 bases between. The CDR3 spells CASSLALKEETQYF. DNA for the CDR3: TGTGCCAGCAGCTTAGCGCTTAAGGAAGAGACCCAGTACTTC. The full variable domain, completed using reference TRBV7-9 and TRBJ2-5, is DTGVSQNPRHKITKRGQNVTFRCDPISEHNRLYWYRQTLGQGPEFLTYFQNEAQLEKSRLLSDRFSAERPKGSFSTLEIQRTEQGDSAMYLCASSLALKEETQYFGPGTRLLVL.

The chain joins TRBV19 to TRBJ2-7; TRBD1 matches 10 bases. Germline values: CDR1 LNHDA, CDR2 SQIVND (reference sequence). The CDR3 runs 13 residues. Trimming cost V 6 bases and J 3 bases; bases outside gene matches: 2. This chain's CDR3 is CASSGTGDYEQYF. The CDR3 DNA follows: TGTGCCAGTAGCGGGACAGGGGACTACGAGCAGTACTTC.

The chain is built from TRBV5-6 and TRBJ2-7, with 9 bases fitting TRBD2. CDR3 length: 14 residues. Germline V gene data show CDR1 as SGHDT and CDR2 as YYEEEE. The J segment lost 5 bases and the V segment lost 4 bases, leaving 7 bases of the junction unmatched. Here the CDR3 DNA reads TGTGCCAGCAGCAATCTAGCGGGGAAACACGAGCAGTACTTC. Amino acid sequence: CASSNLAGKHEQYF.

The gene calls are TRBV19 and TRBJ2-7; D may be TRBD1 or TRBD2 (5 bases each). V was clipped by 1 base and J by 9 bases, with 16 bases between them. Germline assignment: CDR1 LNHDA and CDR2 SQIVND (reference sequence). The CDR3 totals 14 residues. The CDR3 DNA sequence: TGTGCCAGTAGTATAGGGAGAGGATCCGGGACGCAGTACTTC. Its translation: CASSIGRGSGTQYF.